These 18 T cell receptor beta chains were all obtained from the same sample, sequenced in a study of blood T cell repertoires in COVID-19. Libraries were prepared by immunoSEQ multiplex PCR; TCRdb keeps only in-frame clonotypes and omits some of them. The table lists 150,000 to 200,000 clones, about 88% of them singletons, with roughly a sixth in the top ten. Sample: peripheral blood. The origin of the receptors is a man between 60 and 75 years old with active or convalescent COVID-19.

J is TRBJ1-2 and V is TRBV30; maybe TRBD1 (5 bases). From germline, CDR1 is GTSNPN and CDR2 SVGIG (reference sequence). V was cut by 2 bases and J by 4 bases, with 11 bases left in between. The CDR3 runs to 13 residues. Here the CDR3 DNA reads TGTGCCTGGAGTTGGGGAGGGACCTATGGCTACACCTTC. Encoded protein: CAWSWGGTYGYTF.

The chain carries TRBV24-1 and TRBJ1-5; no clear D gene. Trimming stripped 7 bases from V and 6 bases from J, with 9 bases between. CDR3 length: 12 residues. Germline CDR1 reads KGHDR; CDR2 reads SFDVKD. Here the CDR3 reads CATRLPGQPQHF. CDR3 nucleotide sequence: TGTGCCACCAGGCTTCCGGGTCAGCCCCAGCATTTT.

The genes are TRBV2 and TRBJ1-4; TRBD1 matches at 11 bases. Per the germline V gene, CDR1 is SNHLY and CDR2 is FYNNEI. V dropped 4 bases and J dropped 8; count of bases not matched to a gene: 6. This CDR3 has 15 residues. The CDR3 DNA follows: TGTGCCAGCAGTGGTCTTGGGACAGGGGGGGAAAAACTGTTTTTT. As protein: CASSGLGTGGEKLFF.

J is TRBJ2-1 and V is TRBV7-9; unclear D gene. Germline lookup yields CDR1 SEHNR and CDR2 FQNEAQ (reference sequence). This CDR3 is 14 amino acids long. Trimming removed 2 bases at V and 8 bases at J, with 13 bases between. CDR3 sequence: CASSLSLSSDEQFF. DNA for the CDR3: TGTGCCAGCAGCTTAAGTCTTTCAAGCGATGAGCAGTTCTTC. The whole variable domain, filled in from reference TRBV7-9 and TRBJ2-1, reads DTGVSQNPRHKITKRGQNVTFRCDPISEHNRLYWYRQTLGQGPEFLTYFQNEAQLEKSRLLSDRFSAERPKGSFSTLEIQRTEQGDSAMYLCASSLSLSSDEQFFGPGTRLTVL.

J is TRBJ2-1 and V is TRBV7-9; D call uncertain. This CDR3 has 15 residues. CDR1 is SEHNR and CDR2 is FQNEAQ in the germline V gene (reference sequence). V lost 5 bases and J 6 bases, leaving 17 bases between the germline ends. CDR3: CASSAHRGNINEQFF. DNA of the CDR3: TGTGCCAGCAGCGCCCATCGTGGCAACATCAATGAGCAGTTCTTC. Full variable domain (missing parts from reference TRBV7-9 and TRBJ2-1): DTGVSQNPRHKITKRGQNVTFRCDPISEHNRLYWYRQTLGQGPEFLTYFQNEAQLEKSRLLSDRFSAERPKGSFSTLEIQRTEQGDSAMYLCASSAHRGNINEQFFGPGTRLTVL.

This clone was observed a few times. J is TRBJ1-2 and V is TRBV21-1; the table assigns TRBD1, which was not confirmed against the DNA. TRBV21-1 is recorded as a pseudogene. CDR3 size: 13 residues. This CDR3 is CASSEETTDGYTF. The CDR3 DNA reads as TGTGCCAGCAGCGAAGAAACGACAGACGGCTACACCTTC.

The gene calls are TRBV11-2 and TRBJ1-3; 12 nucleotides line up with TRBD1. Trimming took 3 bases from V and 0 from J; bases not matched to a gene: 6. The CDR3 extends over 18 amino acids. Germline values: CDR1 SGHAT, CDR2 FQNNGV. The CDR3 sequence: CASSFFGTGGYSGNTIYF. CDR3 DNA sequence: TGTGCCAGCAGCTTCTTCGGGACAGGGGGCTACTCTGGAAACACCATATATTTT.

The chain uses TRBV7-9 and TRBJ1-2; D is undetermined. There are 14 residues in the CDR3. V lost 5 bases, J lost 0 bases, and 10 bases lay in between. CDR1 is SEHNR, CDR2 FQNEAQ, per germline (reference sequence). The CDR3 loop reads CASSGPWANYGYTF. For the CDR3, the DNA is TGTGCCAGCAGCGGGCCGTGGGCTAACTATGGCTACACCTTC.

The chain employs TRBV30 and TRBJ1-5; D is perhaps TRBD1 (5 bases). The CDR3 covers 13 residues. In germline, CDR1 is GTSNPN, CDR2 SVGIG (reference sequence). The ends were cut back, 0 bases at V and 6 bases at J, with 9 bases in the middle. The CDR3 DNA sequence: TGTGCCTGGAGTGTACTGGGGGGTCAGCCCCAGCATTTT. As protein: CAWSVLGGQPQHF.

This chain uses TRBV27 with TRBJ2-1; possibly TRBD2 for D (6 bases). The CDR3 is made up of 16 amino acids. Looked up from germline, CDR1 is MNHEY and CDR2 is SMNVEV (reference sequence). V was pared by 0 bases and J by 5 bases, with 14 bases between. DNA of the CDR3: TGTGCCAGCAGTTTATCGGTCCGGGAGATTGACAATGAGCAGTTCTTC. It yields the protein CASSLSVREIDNEQFF.

The gene calls are TRBV4-1 and TRBJ2-7, with a weak D call TRBD2 (5 bases). Trimming took 1 base from V and 3 from J, leaving 19 bases between them. Germline-derived CDR1 and CDR2 are MGHRA and YSYEKL. The CDR3 spans 17 residues. The chain's CDR3 is CASSQVLSWKGDYEQYF. CDR3 bases: TGCGCCAGCAGCCAAGTTCTTTCTTGGAAGGGAGACTACGAGCAGTACTTC.

The chain couples TRBV2 to TRBJ2-5; no reliable D call. The V gene's germline CDR1 is SNHLY and CDR2 FYNNEI. The CDR3 covers 13 residues. The V end lost 4 bases, the J end lost 2 bases, and 8 bases lay between the germline ends. The CDR3 sequence is CASSVNSQETQYF. CDR3 bases: TGTGCCAGCAGTGTTAACTCTCAAGAGACCCAGTACTTC.

The J gene is TRBJ1-2, the V gene TRBV30; 8 bases map to TRBD1. The CDR3 is 13 residues long. J lost 8 bases, V lost 4 bases, and 9 bases had no gene match. Germline V gene sequence: CDR1 GTSNPN, CDR2 SVGIG (reference sequence). CDR3: CAWINGQGGGYTF. CDR3 nucleotide sequence: TGTGCCTGGATTAACGGACAGGGAGGAGGCTACACCTTC.

The chain is built from TRBV11-2 and TRBJ2-3; 10 nucleotides align to TRBD2. The germline CDR1 and CDR2 sequences are SGHAT and FQNNGV. This CDR3 is 16 amino acids long. The V segment lost 0 bases and the J segment 6 bases; nucleotides outside the gene matches: 6. The DNA for the CDR3 is TGTGCCAGCAGCTTAGAGGGGCTAGCGGGAGTGGATACGCAGTATTTT. Translation: CASSLEGLAGVDTQYF.

This rearrangement joins TRBV28 to TRBJ1-6; 7 bases are a match to TRBD1. CDR3 length: 16 amino acids. The trim removed 4 bases at V and 3 bases at J, leaving 6 bases unmatched. Germline V gene data show CDR1 as MDHEN and CDR2 as SYDVKM. CDR3 nucleotide sequence: TGTGCCAGCAGTTCCCTGACAGGGCTCTATAATTCACCCCTCCACTTT. This encodes CASSSLTGLYNSPLHF.

V gene TRBV5-1 combines with J gene TRBJ2-3, with TRBD2 identical over 7 bases. The CDR3 totals 16 residues. V shed 0 bases and J 2 bases; nucleotides not matched to a gene: 6. Germline V gives CDR1 SGHRS, CDR2 YFSETQ. As DNA, the CDR3 is TGCGCCAGCAGCTTGGAGGCGGGAGTCTTCACAGATACGCAGTATTTT. Translated, it gives CASSLEAGVFTDTQYF.

The rearrangement links TRBV7-2 to TRBJ2-7; 12 bases are shared with TRBD2. CDR1 and CDR2 (germline): SGHTA, FQGNSA. Germline trimming cut 5 bases from V and 2 bases from J; bases unmatched to any gene: 4. CDR3 size: 15 residues. CDR3: CASSLTSGRPYEQYF. The CDR3 DNA sequence: TGTGCCAGCAGCCTTACTAGCGGGAGGCCCTACGAGCAGTACTTC.

V gene TRBV11-2 combines with J gene TRBJ1-1; weak D call: TRBD1 (5 bases). Germline V gives CDR1 SGHAT, CDR2 FQNNGV. V lost 0 bases and J lost 4, with 9 bases in between. The CDR3 sequence is 14 residues long. For the CDR3, the DNA is TGTGCCAGCAGCTTAGATCAACAGGCCACTGAAGCTTTCTTT. It specifies CASSLDQQATEAFF.